This TCR beta chain originates from a study of CD8+ T cells in alopecia areata. Study-wide findings and caveats: Tissue-resident alphabeta T cells belonging to normal skin likewise get sequenced within scalp specimens.

TCR sequencing used cDNA made by reverse transcription of extracted RNA. Sequencing used immunoSEQ multiplex PCR; TCRdb keeps in-frame clones, though not all of them. The sample lists about 160,000 clones, just over 65% occurring once. In this sample, this clone turned up a few times. Its antigen is unknown. As for treatment: oral pan-JAK inhibitor, 5-10 mg twice daily. This clonotype was sampled from a human donor with alopecia areata. Specimen: CD4+ T cells sorted from blood, collected at week 4, from a patient treated with tofacitinib.

The CDR3 DNA reads TGCGCCAGCAGCTTTGCTGCTTTGGGACAGACCTACGAGCAGTACTTC. Protein sequence: CASSFAALGQTYEQYF. The V and J genes are TRBV5-1 and TRBJ2-7, with 7 bases identical to TRBD1. CDR1 SGHRS and CDR2 YFSETQ come from the germline V gene. The CDR3 sequence is 16 residues long. Germline trimming cut 2 bases from V and 2 bases from J; bases unmatched to any gene: 10.